This TCR beta chain was sequenced for a study of breast tumors, draining lymph nodes, adjacent tissues. This clonotype was picked up many times. Its target is not known. Breast cancer patients provided tissue from their axillary draining lymph nodes. Points from the study as a whole: Tumor and nontumor repertoires were significantly more similar in luminal-like than in basal-like breast cancer. Data only fit, rather than demonstrated, lymph node origin of most tumor T cells. Compared with lymph nodes, tumors were less diverse; compared with nontumor tissue, more.

Trimming removed 8 bases at V and 6 bases at J, with 17 bases between. Germline CDR1 is SGHVS and CDR2 is FNYEAQ. The CDR3 runs 13 residues. Each CDR3 protein is one row after TCRdb ran MiXCR on the multiplex PCR reads. Of around 190,000 distinct CDR3 sequences listed, roughly 30% are singletons. Sequences were obtained from axillary lymph node tissue. This clonotype was sampled from a female donor with breast cancer. Some clones in this sample may be carry-over from other donors' samples. The rearrangement uses TRBV7-6 and TRBJ2-7; either TRBD1 or TRBD2 may supply D (5 bases each). DNA for the CDR3: TGTGCCAGCGGGGACGGCGGAAATCTCGAGCAGTACTTC. It encodes CASGDGGNLEQYF.